The next 5 T cell receptor beta chains were all read from a single sample in a study of blood T cell repertoires in COVID-19. Assay: immunoSEQ multiplex PCR; the TCRdb copy retains only in-frame clones and omits some. The sample contains roughly 99,000 clones, approximately 81% of which appear only once. Sample: peripheral blood. These receptors all come from a woman aged 80 or over with acute or convalescent COVID-19.

This rearrangement joins TRBV2 to TRBJ1-6, with D perhaps TRBD1 (5 bases). The CDR3 is 14 residues long. The ends were cut back, 4 bases at V and 10 bases at J, with 14 bases in the middle. CDR1 and CDR2 from the germline V gene are SNHLY and FYNNEI. Here the CDR3 reads CASSGGGGRSPLHF. The CDR3 DNA is TGTGCCAGCAGTGGTGGGGGAGGGAGGTCACCCCTCCACTTT.

The V and J genes are TRBV7-6 and TRBJ1-1, with unresolved D. This CDR3 has 13 residues. The V end was cut by 0 bases, the J end by 6 bases, with 8 bases between. Germline CDR1 is SGHVS and CDR2 is FNYEAQ. CDR3 amino acids: CASSLAQRAEAFF. CDR3 nucleotide sequence: TGTGCCAGCAGCTTAGCGCAGAGGGCTGAAGCTTTCTTT. Full variable domain (rest looked up from reference TRBV7-6 and TRBJ1-1): GAGVSQSPRYKVTKRGQDVALRCDPISGHVSLYWYRQALGQGPEFLTYFNYEAQQDKSGLPNDRFSAERPEGSISTLTIQRTEQRDSAMYRCASSLAQRAEAFFGQGTRLTVV.

The chain has TRBV6-6 and TRBJ1-5, with TRBD1 identical over 7 bases. J lost 7 bases, V lost 2 bases, and 5 bases had no gene match. The CDR3 is 14 residues long. Germline assignment: CDR1 MNHNY and CDR2 SVGAGI (reference sequence). CDR3 sequence reads: CASSYEEGQQPQHF. CDR3 nucleotides: TGTGCCAGCAGTTACGAAGAGGGACAGCAGCCCCAGCATTTT.

V usage is TRBV6-5 and J usage is TRBJ1-2; 7 bases are shared with TRBD1. The V segment lost 6 bases and the J segment 4 bases; nucleotides outside the gene matches: 8. The CDR3 has 14 residues. Germline values: CDR1 MNHEY, CDR2 SVGAGI. CDR3: CASRRTGPVYGYTF. CDR3 DNA sequence: TGTGCCAGCAGACGGACAGGCCCCGTCTATGGCTACACCTTC.

The chain is built from TRBV29-1 and TRBJ1-1; no definite D call. The CDR3 runs to 14 residues. V dropped 5 bases and J dropped 1 base, with 14 bases sitting between them. The germline V gene has CDR1 SQVTM and CDR2 ANQGSEA. The CDR3 DNA reads as TGCAGCGTTAGAGTCGCGAGACAGAACACTGAAGCTTTCTTT. Translation gives CSVRVARQNTEAFF.